The rows below give T cell receptor beta chains drawn from one sample of a study of T cells in Graves' hyperthyroidism and ophthalmopathy. In TCRdb, the multiplex PCR reads were re-called with MiXCR into one record per CDR3 protein. The sample carries hundreds of thousands of distinct CDR3 sequences, about 43% recorded once. Sequenced: peripheral blood or thyroid tissue (not recorded which). The receptors derive from a woman between 18 and 29 years old with Graves' hyperthyroidism. Both conserved end residues are part of each CDR3. The D gene is left open where the match is weak. Expanded clones are given a class, and other clones once, few, many or no size at all.

-	TRBV19	TRBJ2-7	-	TGTGCCAGTAGTATTCCGGCAGAACGGGACGAGCAGTACTTC	CASSIPAERDEQYF
-	TRBV29-1	TRBJ1-4	-	TGCAGCGTCCGAAACAGGGAGAAACTGTTTTTT	CSVRNREKLFF
-	TRBV29-1	TRBJ2-1	-	TGCAGCGCCGCAGGGGACGAAGACCGCGATGAGCAGTTCTTC	CSAAGDEDRDEQFF
-	TRBV7-2	TRBJ1-2	many	TGTGCCAGCAGCTTAAGCAGGGAGGATGGCTACACCTTC	CASSLSREDGYTF
TRBD1	TRBV7-9	TRBJ1-3	many	TGTGCCAGCAGCTCAGGGGGTAGCACCATATATTTT	CASSSGGSTIYF
TRBD2	TRBV29-1	TRBJ2-7	many	TGCAGCGCTGTGACTAGCGAGTACGAGCAGTACTTC	CSAVTSEYEQYF
TRBD2	TRBV9	TRBJ2-7	-	TGTGCCAGCAGCGGACTAGCGGGAAGCGAGCAGTACTTC	CASSGLAGSEQYF
-	TRBV7-8	TRBJ2-7	few	TGTGCCAGCAGCTTAGATCGGGACATGACCTCCTACGAGCAGTACTTC	CASSLDRDMTSYEQYF
-	TRBV19	TRBJ1-2	few	TGTGCCAGTAGTCCCAATTGGGCCGGGCGGTATGGCTACACCTTC	CASSPNWAGRYGYTF
TRBD1	TRBV14	TRBJ2-2	-	TGTGCCAGCAGCCAAGATCTTAGACAGGGGAAGCTGTTTTTT	CASSQDLRQGKLFF
-	TRBV7-8	TRBJ1-3	many	TGTGCCAGCAGGCAAGCTTCCGGCACCATATATTTT	CASRQASGTIYF
-	TRBV15	TRBJ1-2	few	TGTGCCAGCAGTTTGGGGCCCAGGGTTGGGGGCTACACCTTC	CASSLGPRVGGYTF
-	TRBV7-2	TRBJ2-5	-	TGTGCCAGCAGCTCGAGATGGGAGGAAGAGACCCAGTACTTC	CASSSRWEEETQYF
TRBD1	TRBV20-1	TRBJ1-1	-	TGCAGTGGCGGGGACAGGGAGGGGACTGTAGCTTTCTTT	CSGGDREGTVAFF
-	TRBV12-3/TRBV12-4	TRBJ1-4	-	TGTGCCAGCAGCCCCCGGACTAATGAAAAACTGTTTTTT	CASSPRTNEKLFF
-	TRBV4-1	TRBJ2-5	-	TGCGCCAGCAGCCAAGATAACGATGGGCAAGAGACCCAGTACTTC	CASSQDNDGQETQYF
TRBD1	TRBV29-1	TRBJ2-5	few	TGCAGCGTTGAAGGGCAGGGGGCAGAGACCCAGTACTTC	CSVEGQGAETQYF
TRBD1	TRBV5-1	TRBJ1-1	-	TGCGCCAGCAGCACGGGACAGCTATATGAAGCTTTCTTT	CASSTGQLYEAFF
TRBD1	TRBV7-8	TRBJ1-3	-	TGTGCCAGCAGCCGACCGCCCGGGACAGGGGCCGCCGAATCATTT	CASSRPPGTGAAESF
TRBD1	TRBV7-2	TRBJ2-7	-	TGTGCCAGCAGTCACCAGGGGGCCCCCTACGAGCAGTACTTC	CASSHQGAPYEQYF
TRBD1	TRBV7-2	TRBJ2-7	-	TGTGCCAGCAGCGTTGCTAGACAGGGCTACGAGCAGTACTTC	CASSVARQGYEQYF
TRBD1	TRBV19	TRBJ1-5	many	TGTGCCAGTAGCCGACAGGGTGGCAATCAGCCCCAGCATTTT	CASSRQGGNQPQHF
-	TRBV29-1	TRBJ1-2	-	TGCAGCGTTGGGACCCATATCTCTGGCTACACCTTC	CSVGTHISGYTF
-	TRBV24-1	TRBJ1-5	-	TGTGCCACCAGTGATCAGCCCCAGCATTTT	CATSDQPQHF
-	TRBV14	TRBJ1-3	-	TGTGCCAGCAGCCCGTCGGGGTCTTTAGACACCATATATTTT	CASSPSGSLDTIYF
-	TRBV29-1	TRBJ1-1	many	TGCAGCGTCACCTGGACATCTGAAGCTTTCTTT	CSVTWTSEAFF
-	TRBV10-3	TRBJ1-6	-	TGTGCCATCAGTGAGTCGGGCGGACGTGATTCACCCCTCCACTTT	CAISESGGRDSPLHF
-	TRBV7-8	TRBJ2-7	few	TGTGCCAGCAGCTTAGCCCAGAGTAACTACGAGCAGTACTTC	CASSLAQSNYEQYF
-	TRBV6-6	TRBJ1-2	many	TGTGCCAGCAGTTACGATGGGTATGGCTACACCTTC	CASSYDGYGYTF
-	TRBV7-2	TRBJ2-7	-	TGTGCCAGCAGCTCTCCGTGGGACTCGGACTACGAGCAGTACTTC	CASSSPWDSDYEQYF
-	TRBV12-3/TRBV12-4	TRBJ2-7	-	TGTGCCAGCAGTTCGCGGAGCGGGCAGTACTTC	CASSSRSGQYF
-	TRBV5-4	TRBJ1-2	-	TGTGCCAGCAGCCAAGACGGGGCAGGGGATAACTATGGCTACACCTTC	CASSQDGAGDNYGYTF
TRBD1	TRBV29-1	TRBJ2-1	-	TGCAGCGCGGGACAGTACAATGAGCAGTTCTTC	CSAGQYNEQFF
-	TRBV24-1	TRBJ1-5	-	TGTGCCACCAGGGGCCAGGGTAGGAATCAGCCCCAGCATTTT	CATRGQGRNQPQHF
TRBD2	TRBV29-1	TRBJ2-7	-	TGCAGCGTTGAAGACTACCTAGCGGGAGTAAGCGAGCAGTACTTC	CSVEDYLAGVSEQYF
TRBD2	TRBV20-1	TRBJ2-5	few	TGCAGCCCCACAGCGGGAGGGCCTCAAGAGACCCAGTACTTC	CSPTAGGPQETQYF
TRBD2	TRBV29-1	TRBJ2-5	-	TGCAGCTTCGGCGGGAGTCAGACCCAGTACTTC	CSFGGSQTQYF
-	TRBV2	TRBJ2-1	-	TGTGCCAGCAGAAGGGGGAATGAGCAGTTCTTC	CASRRGNEQFF
-	TRBV6-4	TRBJ1-6	many	TGTGCCAGCATACGGGGGGCGAATTCACCCCTCCACTTT	CASIRGANSPLHF
TRBD2	TRBV7-2	TRBJ2-5	many	TGTGCCAGCAGCAAGCGACTAGCGGGAGAAGAGACCCAGTACTTC	CASSKRLAGEETQYF
-	TRBV7-2	TRBJ2-7	once	TGTGCCAGCAGCGACTCACATCAACAGGGCGCTGTTTACTACGAGCAGTACTTC	CASSDSHQQGAVYYEQYF
TRBD1	TRBV7-8	TRBJ1-1	-	TGTGCCAGCGGCCTTCCTCGGACAGGTCTGAACACTGAAGCTTTCTTT	CASGLPRTGLNTEAFF
-	TRBV24-1	TRBJ2-5	many	TGTGCCACCAGTGTGGACCAAGAGACCCAGTACTTC	CATSVDQETQYF
-	TRBV7-8	TRBJ1-1	-	TGTGCCAGCAGCTCCAATAACAGGGACGGCAACACTGAAGCTTTCTTT	CASSSNNRDGNTEAFF
TRBD1	TRBV24-1	TRBJ1-4	-	TGTGCCACCAGTGAGCCCGGGACAGGGTTTGAAAAACTGTTTTTT	CATSEPGTGFEKLFF
-	TRBV2	TRBJ1-6	-	TGTGCCACCTTGTCCTGGACCGGGATAAATTCACCCCTCCACTTT	CATLSWTGINSPLHF
TRBD1	TRBV6-1	TRBJ1-1	once	TGTGCCAGCGAGGAGGGGGCGGACACTGAAGCTTTCTTT	CASEEGADTEAFF
-	TRBV2	TRBJ1-1	many	TGTGCCAGCAGTGAGAAACAGGTGAACACTGAAGCTTTCTTT	CASSEKQVNTEAFF
TRBD1	TRBV7-2	TRBJ2-5	few	TGTGCCAGCAGCCCCTTCGGGACAGCCCAAGAGACCCAGTACTTC	CASSPFGTAQETQYF
-	TRBV7-2	TRBJ2-6	-	TGTGCCAGCAGCCCTAGCGTTGGGGGGGCCTCTGGGGCCAACGTCCTGACTTTC	CASSPSVGGASGANVLTF
TRBD1	TRBV5-5	TRBJ2-7	-	TGTGCCAGCAGCCGGGACAGTCCGCTGGACGAGCAGTACTTC	CASSRDSPLDEQYF
-	TRBV29-1	TRBJ1-5	many	TGCAGCGTTCGACAGGCTAATCAGCCCCAGCATTTT	CSVRQANQPQHF